This entry concerns a single TCR beta chain. The entry originates in a study of blood T cells in healthy people across ages. CDR3 length: 15 amino acids. Looked up from germline, CDR1 is SQVTM and CDR2 is ANQGSEA. J was trimmed by 6 bases and V by 4 bases; bases with no gene match: 13. Using a J-beta primer mix together with a sample-barcoded 5' primer, a second PCR was run for about 6 to 12 cycles. A 12-random-nucleotide template-switch adaptor tagged each cDNA molecule. TCRdb independently ran MiXCR on the 5' RACE reads; one entry per CDR3 protein. The sample lists about 800,000 distinct CDR3 sequences, more than 35% occurring once.

This receptor was taken from an elderly man in good health. This chain uses TRBV29-1 with TRBJ2-3; 7 bases line up with TRBD1. Input material: blood. CDR3 nucleotide sequence: TGCAGCGTTGGACAGGGTTCATTAGTCGCCGATACGCAGTATTTT. As protein: CSVGQGSLVADTQYF.